The 18 T cell receptor beta chains below were found in one sample sequenced in a study of blood T cell repertoires in COVID-19. Profiled with immunoSEQ multiplex PCR; TCRdb holds only in-frame clones, not every one. The sample includes 310,000 or so clones, roughly 90% of them seen just once. The sample comprised peripheral blood. The receptors come from a woman in her twenties or thirties with COVID-19, enrolled during active disease.

The chain combines TRBV10-3 with TRBJ2-7; the match to TRBD2 covers 10 bases. The CDR3 runs 18 residues. CDR1 is ENHRY, CDR2 SYGVKD, per germline. V lost 6 bases to trimming and J lost 4 bases; unmatched junction nucleotides: 18. The DNA for the CDR3 is TGTGCCATCAGGGGATCTTCGCGAGCGGGAGGGAGAATATACGAGCAGTACTTC. Its protein product is CAIRGSSRAGGRIYEQYF.

The V call is TRBV18, the J call TRBJ2-3, with no clear D. Trimming took off 2 bases at V and 0 bases at J, with 9 bases between the two ends. Germline CDR1 and CDR2: KGHSH and LQKENI. This CDR3 spans 15 amino acids. This CDR3 reads CASSPRTESTDTQYF. The DNA of the CDR3 is TGTGCCAGCTCACCAAGAACAGAAAGCACAGATACGCAGTATTTT. The full variable domain, with the rest looked up from reference TRBV18 and TRBJ2-3, is NAGVMQNPRHLVRRRGQEARLRCSPMKGHSHVYWYRQLPEEGLKFMVYLQKENIIDESGMPKERFSAEFPKEGPSILRIQQVVRGDSAAYFCASSPRTESTDTQYFGPGTRLTVL.

V and J are TRBV5-4 and TRBJ2-7, with 10 bases matching TRBD2. V lost 2 bases to trimming and J lost 3 bases; unmatched junction nucleotides: 5. CDR1 is SGHNT and CDR2 is YYREEE in the germline V gene (reference sequence). There are 15 residues in the CDR3. CDR3 nucleotides: TGTGCCAGCAGCTTCGGGACTAGCGAATTCTACGAGCAGTACTTC. Translated, it gives CASSFGTSEFYEQYF.

V gene TRBV16 combines with J gene TRBJ2-3; perhaps TRBD2 as D (6 bases). Germline CDR1 is KGHSY and CDR2 is FQNENV. CDR3 length equals 14 residues. Trimming shortened V by 5 bases and J by 1 base, and 10 bases separated the two germline ends. The CDR3 sequence is CASSYRRGTDTQYF. CDR3 sequence (DNA): TGTGCCAGCAGCTACAGGAGGGGCACAGATACGCAGTATTTT. The entire variable domain, with the rest obtained from reference TRBV16 and TRBJ2-3, is as follows: GEEVAQTPKHLVRGEGQKAKLYCAPIKGHSYVFWYQQVLKNEFKFLISFQNENVFDETGMPKERFSAKCLPNSPCSLEIQATKLEDSAVYFCASSYRRGTDTQYFGPGTRLTVL.

The CDR3 loop reads CAISAQGRGWDEQFF. DNA for the CDR3: TGTGCCATCAGTGCACAGGGGCGCGGGTGGGATGAGCAGTTCTTC. The chain recombines TRBV10-3 with TRBJ2-1; 7 bases map to TRBD1. Germline V gene sequence: CDR1 ENHRY, CDR2 SYGVKD. V dropped 4 bases and J dropped 8; count of bases not matched to a gene: 11. The length of the CDR3 is 15 residues.

V gene TRBV18 combines with J gene TRBJ2-5; D perhaps matches TRBD2 (6 bases). V lost 5 bases and J lost 0, with 16 bases in between. Germline CDR1 reads KGHSH; CDR2 reads LQKENI. The CDR3 has 16 residues. The CDR3 region is CASSSIVAVDQETQYF. CDR3 DNA sequence: TGTGCCAGCTCATCCATTGTAGCGGTGGACCAAGAGACCCAGTACTTC.

This sequence joins TRBV28 and TRBJ2-3, with D perhaps matching TRBD1 (6 bases). CDR1 MDHEN and CDR2 SYDVKM come from the germline V gene. CDR3 length equals 14 residues. V was trimmed by 2 bases and J by 5 bases, leaving 11 bases between them. The CDR3 DNA follows: TGTGCCAGCAGTTTAAGCAGGGGAGTAGATACGCAGTATTTT. This gives the protein CASSLSRGVDTQYF.

V gene TRBV7-2 combines with J gene TRBJ2-1; 8 bases fit TRBD2. The CDR3 has 17 residues. The germline CDR1 and CDR2 sequences are SGHTA and FQGNSA. The V gene end was trimmed by 5 bases and the J gene end by 4 bases; junction bases not matched to a gene: 13. This CDR3 is CASSPSYGSGKYNEQFF. The CDR3 DNA reads as TGTGCCAGCAGCCCCTCTTACGGTAGCGGGAAGTACAATGAGCAGTTCTTC. The variable domain in full, with the rest retrieved from reference TRBV7-2 and TRBJ2-1, is GAGVSQSPSNKVTEKGKDVELRCDPISGHTALYWYRQSLGQGLEFLIYFQGNSAPDKSGLPSDRFSAERTGGSVSTLTIQRTQQEDSAVYLCASSPSYGSGKYNEQFFGPGTRLTVL.

The rearrangement uses TRBV5-1 and TRBJ1-5; perhaps TRBD1 as D (5 bases). Germline CDR1 and CDR2: SGHRS and YFSETQ. CDR3 size: 13 residues. Trimming left V 3 bases short and J 5 bases short, with 9 bases between. The CDR3 here is CASSSGVHQPQHF. For the CDR3, the DNA is TGCGCCAGCAGCTCGGGGGTTCATCAGCCCCAGCATTTT.

This clone turned up a few times. The rearrangement links TRBV4-1 to TRBJ2-1; 8 nucleotides align to TRBD1. Per the germline V gene, CDR1 is MGHRA and CDR2 is YSYEKL. This CDR3 has 14 amino acids. Losses at the gene ends were 3 bases for V and 9 bases for J; bases not matched to a gene: 7. CDR3 protein: CASSHPDRATEQFF. CDR3 in DNA: TGCGCCAGCAGCCACCCGGACAGGGCCACTGAGCAGTTCTTC.

The genes are TRBV7-2 and TRBJ1-1; tentatively, D is TRBD1 (6 bases). CDR1 and CDR2 (germline): SGHTA, FQGNSA. With 5 bases removed from V and 6 bases from J, the gap between germline ends came to 16 bases. CDR3 length equals 14 residues. This CDR3 reads CASSPRRGGPEAFF. The CDR3 DNA sequence: TGTGCCAGCAGCCCTCGTAGGGGGGGCCCTGAAGCTTTCTTT.

This clone was seen a few times. The sample holds other DNA sequences that translate to the same CDR3. CDR3: CASSSGTGGYEQYF. The CDR3 nucleotides are TGCGCCAGCAGCTCCGGGACAGGGGGCTACGAGCAGTACTTC. This chain connects TRBV5-1 to TRBJ2-7, with 11 bases that match TRBD1. The V gene's germline CDR1 is SGHRS and CDR2 YFSETQ. J was trimmed by 3 bases and V by 3 bases; bases with no gene match: 2. The CDR3 is made up of 14 amino acids.

On this clone: One junction end does not reproduce the germline sequence, and a read error may be involved. This chain joins TRBV12-3 or TRBV12-4 and TRBJ2-7; 10 bases align to TRBD2. The CDR3 contains 13 residues. CDR3 loop: CASGAGGPYKQYF. CDR3 DNA sequence: TGTGCCAGCGGAGCGGGAGGGCCCTACAAGCAGTACTTC.

The chain employs TRBV6-2 or TRBV6-3 and TRBJ1-3; TRBD1 is a possible D gene (5 bases). The CDR3 consists of 15 residues. In germline, CDR1 is MNHEY, CDR2 SVGEGT. Trimming left V 0 bases short and J 2 bases short, with 8 bases between. The CDR3 DNA follows: TGTGCCAGCAGTTACTCGGGGCCAGCTGGAAACACCATATATTTT. Its translation is CASSYSGPAGNTIYF.

At least ten counts were recorded for this clone. The rearrangement links TRBV10-3 to TRBJ2-5; a possible D gene is TRBD2 (6 bases). Germline V gene data show CDR1 as ENHRY and CDR2 as SYGVKD. The CDR3 has 13 residues. V was pared by 2 bases and J by 5 bases, with 9 bases between. The CDR3 loop is CAISEGSGETQYF. DNA for the CDR3: TGTGCCATCAGTGAGGGGAGCGGGGAGACCCAGTACTTC.

This clone was found once. This sequence joins TRBV15 and TRBJ2-5; D is uncertain. CDR3 length equals 13 residues. CDR1 is LNHNV, CDR2 YYDKDF, per germline (reference sequence). V lost 0 bases and J lost 11, with 13 bases in between. CDR3 sequence (DNA): TGTGCCACCAGCAGAGAGTGGGCCAGGATTCAGTACTTC. Translation gives CATSREWARIQYF. Looking up the rest from reference TRBV15 and TRBJ2-5 gives the full variable domain: DAMVIQNPRYQVTQFGKPVTLSCSQTLNHNVMYWYQQKSSQAPKLLFHYYDKDFNNEADTPDNFQSRRPNTSFCFLDIRSPGLGDTAMYLCATSREWARIQYFGPGTRLLVL.

V is TRBV7-9 and J is TRBJ2-7; 10 bases are a match to TRBD1. The V gene's germline CDR1 is SEHNR and CDR2 FQNEAQ (reference sequence). The V and J ends lost 4 bases and 0 bases, in that order; junction bases with no gene match: 9. This CDR3 is built from 17 residues. The CDR3 DNA reads as TGTGCCAGCAGCTATTTTGGACAGGGGGGCCTCTCCTACGAGCAGTACTTC. Its protein is CASSYFGQGGLSYEQYF.

The genes are TRBV4-2 and TRBJ2-1; 10 bases align to TRBD2. The CDR3 has 16 amino acids. With 0 bases clipped from V and 9 bases from J, the junction kept 8 bases outside the gene matches. Germline CDR1 reads LGHNA; CDR2 reads YNFKEQ. The CDR3 DNA sequence: TGTGCCAGCAGCCAAGAAATCGGGACTAGCGAGGGTGAGCAGTTCTTC. Protein: CASSQEIGTSEGEQFF.